This T cell receptor beta chain was captured by sequencing in a study of CD8+ T cells in alopecia areata. Study summary: A regimen of oral tofacitinib, 5 to 10 mg twice daily, was given to treated patients. Treated patients' severity was scored by percentage of affected scalp area. Study-wide findings and caveats: In scalp and blood, many expanded lesional clones persisted during tofacitinib.

As to treatment: oral pan-JAK inhibitor, 5-10 mg twice daily. Researchers gathered lesional scalp punch biopsies and peripheral blood from patients with alopecia areata. Trimming removed 5 bases from V and 5 bases from J; junction bases left unmatched: 7. Looked up from germline, CDR1 is GTSNPN and CDR2 is SVGIG (reference sequence). The CDR3 length is 13 residues. cDNA reverse transcribed from extracted RNA served as the sequencing template. Only in-frame clones appear in the TCRdb table, and some are missing; sequencing was by immunoSEQ multiplex PCR. The table includes around 300,000 clones, about three fifths detected once. This clone was seen a single time. Its antigen is as yet unknown.

The chain employs TRBV30 and TRBJ1-1, with 8 bases that match TRBD1. The receptor was isolated from a human donor with alopecia areata. Sequenced material: CD4+ T cells sorted from blood, taken at week 52, from a patient treated with tofacitinib. CDR3 loop: CAWQGQGWTEAFF. The DNA of the CDR3 is TGTGCCTGGCAAGGACAGGGATGGACTGAAGCTTTCTTT.